The rows below give T cell receptor beta chains drawn from one sample of a study of blood T cell repertoires in COVID-19. Sequencing was performed with immunoSEQ multiplex PCR; in TCRdb, only in-frame clones are kept and a portion is missing. The table lists 45,000 or so clones, around 87% of them singletons. The source material was peripheral blood. The receptors derive from a man between 40 and 49 years old with COVID-19, enrolled during active disease. The CDR3 runs from the conserved cysteine through the conserved F or W. The D gene is left open where the match is weak. Where a row states a size, it is once, few, many or the class of an expanded clone; other rows omit it.

cdr3_length,j_call,clone_size,d_call,v_call,cdr3_nt,cdr3_aa
15,TRBJ1-1,NA,TRBD1,TRBV11-3,TGTGCCAGCAGCTTAGATGACAGGGTAACAACTGAAGCTTTCTTT,CASSLDDRVTTEAFF
15,TRBJ1-3,NA,NA,TRBV19,TGTGCCAGTAGTATCTTCGGGGTCGGTGGAAACACCATATATTTT,CASSIFGVGGNTIYF
16,TRBJ2-1,NA,TRBD1,TRBV19,TGTGCCAGTAGCAAAAGTACAGGGGAGTTCTACAATGAGCAGTTCTTC,CASSKSTGEFYNEQFF
11,TRBJ1-4,NA,NA,TRBV20-1,TGCAGTGCTCTCCTTAATGAAAAACTGTTTTTT,CSALLNEKLFF
14,TRBJ1-3,few,NA,TRBV10-1,TGCGCCAGCAGTTCGACAGGAACAAGAAACACCATATATTTT,CASSSTGTRNTIYF
13,TRBJ2-7,NA,NA,TRBV24-1,TGTGCCACCAGTGAGGCCCACGGGTCCGAGCAGTACTTC,CATSEAHGSEQYF
17,TRBJ1-2,few,TRBD1,TRBV4-2,TGTGCCAGCAGCCAAGATGCGTCGACGGGGACAGGCTATGGCTACACCTTC,CASSQDASTGTGYGYTF
13,TRBJ1-5,NA,NA,TRBV14,TGTGCCAGCAGCTCGTCGGGAAATCAGCCCCAGCATTTT,CASSSSGNQPQHF
14,TRBJ1-6,NA,TRBD1,TRBV7-3,TGTGCCAGCAGCTTACAGGGGGCAGGATCACCCCTCCACTTT,CASSLQGAGSPLHF
12,TRBJ2-7,NA,NA,TRBV28,TGTGCCAGCAGGGGCCAGGTATACGAGCAGTACTTC,CASRGQVYEQYF
15,TRBJ2-7,NA,TRBD2,TRBV5-8,TGTGCCAGCAGCCCAGGACTAGCGGGAGTGGGCGAGCAGTACTTC,CASSPGLAGVGEQYF
16,TRBJ2-7,NA,TRBD2,TRBV19,TGTGCCAGTAGTAAAGGACTAGCGGGTCGGTCCTACGAGCAGTACTTC,CASSKGLAGRSYEQYF
15,TRBJ2-2,once,TRBD2,TRBV6-5,TGTGCCAGCAGGGGACTAGCGGGCGCAACCGGGGAGCTGTTTTTT,CASRGLAGATGELFF
17,TRBJ1-2,once,NA,TRBV9,TGTGCCAGCAGCTTTACCCAATTAACCGGGACTTCCGATGGCTACACCTTC,CASSFTQLTGTSDGYTF
20,TRBJ2-3,NA,NA,TRBV5-1,TGCGCCAGCAGCGAACACCCTCGTCGTGCCCTAGCACCTAGCACAGATACGCAGTATTTT,CASSEHPRRALAPSTDTQYF
17,TRBJ2-3,few,TRBD2,TRBV3-1/TRBV3-2,TGTGCCAGCAGCCAAGATAAGCGGGGGGGTAGGACAGATACGCAGTATTTT,CASSQDKRGGRTDTQYF
14,TRBJ2-7,NA,TRBD2,TRBV5-8,TGTGCCAGCAGATCCGGGACTACCTTCTACGAGCAGTACTTC,CASRSGTTFYEQYF
14,TRBJ2-7,few,TRBD1,TRBV3-1/TRBV3-2,TGTGCCAGCAGCCCGGGACAGGGGCCCTACGAGCAGTACTTC,CASSPGQGPYEQYF
12,TRBJ1-1,NA,NA,TRBV12-3/TRBV12-4,TGTGCCAGCAGCCTTACGGGGACTGAAGCTTTCTTT,CASSLTGTEAFF
13,TRBJ2-5,NA,NA,TRBV19,TGTGCCAGTAGTATAGCACAGCAAGAGACCCAGTACTTC,CASSIAQQETQYF
15,TRBJ1-6,NA,NA,TRBV5-1,TGCGCCAGCAGCTTGGCAGGGGCTGATCGGTCACCCCTCCACTTT,CASSLAGADRSPLHF
13,TRBJ1-2,NA,TRBD1,TRBV12-3/TRBV12-4,TGTGCCAGCAGTTCACAGGGGGTCGGTGGCTACACCTTC,CASSSQGVGGYTF
15,TRBJ2-3,NA,NA,TRBV7-3,TGTGCCAGCAGCTTGGGGACTTTGGGCACAGATACGCAGTATTTT,CASSLGTLGTDTQYF
15,TRBJ2-1,NA,TRBD2,TRBV5-4,TGTGCCAGCAGCTGGGGGACTAGCGGAGACTATGAGCAGTTCTTC,CASSWGTSGDYEQFF
14,TRBJ1-2,NA,NA,TRBV28,TGTGCCAGCAGTTCTAGGGAGCGCTCCTATGGCTACACCTTC,CASSSRERSYGYTF
17,TRBJ2-7,few,TRBD2,TRBV7-6,TGTGCCAGCAGCTTAGTAGGGACTAGCGACAACTCCTACGAGCAGTACTTC,CASSLVGTSDNSYEQYF